The TCR beta chain under discussion was sequenced for a study of PD-L1 blockade in urothelial cancer. This clone is a singleton in its sample. Sequencing used immunoSEQ multiplex PCR; TCRdb keeps in-frame clones, though not all of them. Here the sample spans about 38,000 clones, 75% to 90% being singletons. Time point indicated: peripheral blood 6 weeks after treatment start. This TCR was sampled from a man aged 55 to 69 with urothelial cancer. The specimen comprised PBMCs, sampled around atezolizumab (anti-PD-L1) treatment.

CDR3 in DNA: TGCAGTGCAGGGGTGGGAGAGACCCAGTACTTC. Protein: CSAGVGETQYF. The J gene is TRBJ2-5, the V gene TRBV20-1; a weak D match, TRBD1 (5 bases). The CDR3 is 11 amino acids. Germline CDR1 DFQATT, CDR2 SNEGSKA (reference sequence). Trimming removed 6 bases at V and 4 bases at J, with 9 bases between.